The rows below give T cell receptor beta chains drawn from one sample of a study of neurological immune-mediated disorders. TCRdb re-analysed the 5' RACE reads in MiXCR, keeping a single row per CDR3 protein. The table records about 120,000 distinct CDR3 sequences, about 3.2% of them present only once. Sequencing was done on a sample of PBMCs. These receptors were taken from a woman aged 25 to 39 with multiple sclerosis. The CDR3 runs from the conserved cysteine through the conserved F or W. The D gene is left open where the match is weak. Rows give clone size only sometimes, using once, few, many, or a class for an expanded clone.

j_gene,abundance,d_gene,v_gene,CDR3aa,CDR3nt
TRBJ2-2,many,TRBD2,TRBV15,CATSRDTGGGELFF,TGTGCCACCAGCAGAGATACGGGGGGCGGGGAGCTGTTTTTT
TRBJ2-1,many,TRBD1,TRBV7-2,CASSLWIPAPGQTNNEQFF,TGTGCCAGCAGCTTATGGATTCCAGCTCCGGGACAGACGAACAATGAGCAGTTCTTC
TRBJ2-2,many,-,TRBV4-1,CASSQVAAGNTGELFF,TGCGCCAGCAGCCAAGTAGCGGCAGGGAACACCGGGGAGCTGTTTTTT
TRBJ2-2,many,-,TRBV24-1,CATSAQNTGELFF,TGTGCCACCAGTGCCCAGAACACCGGGGAGCTGTTTTTT
TRBJ2-1,many,-,TRBV20-1,CSARDSLARPAYNEQFF,TGCAGTGCTAGAGACTCCTTAGCGCGACCTGCCTACAATGAGCAGTTCTTC
TRBJ1-1,many,-,TRBV29-1,CSAHGLGVAFF,TGCAGCGCCCACGGGCTAGGGGTGGCTTTCTTT
TRBJ2-5,many,-,TRBV27,CASSLRVYQETQYF,TGTGCCAGCAGTTTACGGGTGTACCAAGAGACCCAGTACTTC
TRBJ2-3,many,-,TRBV20-1,CSASGLRTDTQYF,TGCAGTGCTAGCGGTCTTCGGACAGATACGCAGTATTTT
TRBJ2-2,many,TRBD1,TRBV27,CASSFGTGSPLPNTGELFF,TGTGCCAGCAGTTTCGGGACAGGCAGTCCACTTCCGAACACCGGGGAGCTGTTTTTT
TRBJ2-1,-,-,TRBV3-1,CDSSKDRGSKFF,TGTGACAGCAGCAAAGATAGGGGTTCTAAGTTCTTC
TRBJ1-2,many,-,TRBV7-9,CASSHPTRPPYGYTF,TGTGCCAGCAGTCACCCCACCAGGCCCCCCTATGGCTACACCTTC
TRBJ1-2,many,-,TRBV6-5,CASSYSTGQVTYGYTF,TGTGCCAGCAGTTACTCGACGGGGCAGGTGACCTATGGCTACACCTTC
TRBJ2-4,many,-,TRBV3-1,CASSNLGRGKNIQYF,TGTGCCAGCAGCAACCTGGGGCGGGGCAAAAACATTCAGTACTTC
TRBJ1-2,many,-,TRBV2,CASDDRGLDPGYTF,TGTGCCAGCGACGACCGGGGCCTAGATCCTGGCTACACCTTC
TRBJ1-1,-,TRBD1,TRBV9,CASSVGQVNTEAFF,TGTGCCAGCAGCGTTGGACAGGTTAACACTGAAGCTTTCTTT
TRBJ1-5,few,TRBD1,TRBV20-1,CSAAKQGAIGNQPQHF,TGCAGTGCTGCAAAACAGGGGGCGATCGGCAATCAGCCCCAGCATTTT
TRBJ2-2,many,-,TRBV7-6,CASSLALPGPTNTGELFF,TGTGCCAGCAGCTTAGCGCTCCCGGGACCGACGAACACCGGGGAGCTGTTTTTT
TRBJ2-7,many,-,TRBV3-1,CASSQELGLSYEQYF,TGTGCCAGCAGCCAAGAGCTGGGACTCTCCTACGAGCAGTACTTC
TRBJ1-6,few,TRBD1,TRBV11-2,CASSPLTGGWSYNSPLHF,TGTGCCAGCAGCCCCCTGACAGGGGGGTGGTCCTATAATTCACCCCTCCACTTT
TRBJ2-7,many,-,TRBV12-3/TRBV12-4,CASRFRSYYEQYF,TGTGCCAGCAGGTTCCGGAGCTACTACGAGCAGTACTTC
TRBJ2-5,many,-,TRBV4-3,CASSQDHETQYF,TGCGCCAGCAGCCAAGATCACGAGACCCAGTACTTC
TRBJ2-6,many,TRBD1,TRBV19,CASSPGTGGSGANVLTF,TGTGCCAGTAGTCCCGGGACAGGGGGCTCTGGGGCCAACGTCCTGACTTTC
TRBJ1-5,many,-,TRBV27,CASSSGYQPQHF,TGTGCCAGCAGTTCCGGGTATCAGCCCCAGCATTTT
TRBJ2-7,many,TRBD2,TRBV7-9,CASSPTSGGYEQYF,TGTGCCAGCAGCCCGACTAGCGGGGGGTACGAGCAGTACTTC
TRBJ2-7,-,TRBD1,TRBV6-2/TRBV6-3,CASSYDVIGGTGLFYEQYF,TGTGCCAGCAGTTACGACGTGATTGGCGGGACAGGGCTTTTCTACGAGCAGTACTTC
TRBJ2-3,many,-,TRBV7-9,CATTGQSTDTQYF,TGTGCCACCACAGGACAGAGCACAGATACGCAGTATTTT
TRBJ1-2,many,-,TRBV12-3/TRBV12-4,CASSSTGSSYGYTF,TGTGCCAGCAGTTCCACAGGGAGCAGCTATGGCTACACCTTC
TRBJ2-2,many,-,TRBV3-1,CASSQQAGTNTGELFF,TGTGCCAGCAGCCAACAAGCAGGGACGAACACCGGGGAGCTGTTTTTT
TRBJ1-2,many,-,TRBV29-1,CSGRRGQGDGYTF,TGCAGCGGTCGGCGAGGCCAGGGAGATGGCTACACCTTC
TRBJ2-7,many,-,TRBV7-2,CASSWSTDYEQYF,TGTGCCAGCAGCTGGAGTACGGACTACGAGCAGTACTTC
TRBJ2-1,large,-,TRBV7-6,CASTPDWNNEQFF,TGTGCCAGCACCCCGGACTGGAACAATGAGCAGTTCTTC
TRBJ2-2,-,-,TRBV11-2,CASSFGEGYTGELFF,TGTGCCAGCAGCTTTGGGGAAGGTTACACCGGGGAGCTGTTTTTT
TRBJ2-3,many,-,TRBV20-1,CSASIGTSTDTQYF,TGCAGTGCTAGTATTGGAACCAGCACAGATACGCAGTATTTT
TRBJ1-1,many,-,TRBV10-3,CAISGWGNTEAFF,TGTGCCATCAGTGGGTGGGGAAACACTGAAGCTTTCTTT
TRBJ1-2,many,TRBD1,TRBV4-3,CASSQDEGAYGYTF,TGCGCCAGCAGCCAAGACGAGGGGGCGTATGGCTACACCTTC
TRBJ2-5,many,TRBD2,TRBV6-2/TRBV6-3,CAARGGRETQYF,TGTGCCGCGCGGGGGGGCCGGGAGACCCAGTACTTC
TRBJ1-1,many,TRBD1,TRBV6-5,CASSYLGTDTEAFF,TGTGCCAGCAGTTACTTGGGGACAGACACTGAAGCTTTCTTT
TRBJ2-4,many,-,TRBV5-1,CASSFGTTVAKNIQYF,TGCGCCAGCAGCTTTGGGACAACCGTAGCCAAAAACATTCAGTACTTC
TRBJ2-3,many,TRBD2,TRBV7-8,CASSPRLAGVADTQYF,TGTGCCAGCAGCCCCAGACTAGCGGGAGTGGCAGATACGCAGTATTTT
TRBJ1-1,few,-,TRBV5-1,CASSPVTGTEAFF,TGCGCCAGCAGCCCCGTGACGGGGACAGAAGCTTTCTTT
TRBJ2-4,many,TRBD1,TRBV12-3/TRBV12-4,CASSSEGQRDIQYF,TGTGCCAGCAGCTCCGAGGGACAGCGTGACATTCAGTACTTC
TRBJ2-2,many,TRBD2,TRBV20-1,CSARSGGNTGELFF,TGCAGTGCCCGTAGCGGGGGGAACACCGGGGAGCTGTTTTTT
TRBJ1-1,many,-,TRBV29-1,CSVEDQQGGAFF,TGCAGCGTTGAAGATCAGCAGGGTGGGGCTTTCTTT
TRBJ2-7,many,-,TRBV27,CASSPWGQSHEQYF,TGTGCCAGCAGTCCATGGGGACAATCCCACGAGCAGTACTTC
TRBJ1-2,many,TRBD1,TRBV5-6,CASSLRDRVLAYGYTF,TGTGCCAGCAGCTTGCGGGACAGGGTCCTTGCCTATGGCTACACCTTC
TRBJ2-7,many,-,TRBV7-2,CASSLDVGYEQYF,TGTGCCAGCAGCTTAGATGTGGGGTACGAGCAGTACTTC
TRBJ1-6,many,-,TRBV19,CASSIVPTDNSPLHF,TGTGCCAGTAGTATAGTCCCGACAGATAATTCACCCCTCCACTTT